These 21 T cell receptor beta chains were all obtained from the same sample, sequenced in a study of cytotoxic CD8 clonotypes in ibrutinib-treated CLL. Assay: immunoSEQ multiplex PCR; the TCRdb copy retains only in-frame clones and omits some. The table records about 120,000 clones, 70% to 90% of them present only once. The sample was PBMCs, taken after 24 months of ibrutinib treatment. These receptors were collected from a human donor with chronic lymphocytic leukemia.

V gene TRBV7-2 combines with J gene TRBJ2-5; possible D gene TRBD2, 5 bases. This CDR3 is built from 14 residues. V lost 3 bases and J 0 bases, leaving 8 bases between the germline ends. Germline CDR1 and CDR2: SGHTA and FQGNSA. Here the CDR3 DNA reads TGTGCCAGCAGCTTTTCGAGGGACCAAGAGACCCAGTACTTC. Its protein product is CASSFSRDQETQYF.

The chain combines TRBV6-1 with TRBJ1-4, with D possibly being TRBD1 (5 bases). Trimming left V 7 bases short and J 8 bases short, with 14 bases between. The CDR3 has 13 amino acids. The V gene's germline CDR1 is MNHNS and CDR2 SASEGT. DNA for the CDR3: TGTGCCAGCACCGGGGGGTTTCGGGAAAAACTGTTTTTT. Its protein is CASTGGFREKLFF.

The rearrangement joins TRBV7-2 to TRBJ2-7; D perhaps matches TRBD2 (6 bases). Trimming removed 1 base at V and 6 bases at J, with 16 bases between. The CDR3 is 15 amino acids. Germline V gene lookup returns CDR1 SGHTA and CDR2 FQGNSA. The DNA for the CDR3 is TGTGCCAGCAGCTTAGAATTCATAGGAGGGTCCGAGCAGTACTTC. The encoded protein is CASSLEFIGGSEQYF. Complete variable domain (other parts from reference TRBV7-2 and TRBJ2-7): GAGVSQSPSNKVTEKGKDVELRCDPISGHTALYWYRQSLGQGLEFLIYFQGNSAPDKSGLPSDRFSAERTGGSVSTLTIQRTQQEDSAVYLCASSLEFIGGSEQYFGPGTRLTVT.

V and J are TRBV25-1 and TRBJ1-4; 9 nucleotides agree with TRBD1. V dropped 4 bases and J dropped 7; count of bases not matched to a gene: 4. Per germline, CDR1 MGHDK and CDR2 SYGVNS. There are 14 residues in the CDR3. The CDR3 loop is CASSGQGGFEKLFF. The CDR3 DNA follows: TGTGCCAGCAGTGGACAGGGGGGCTTTGAAAAACTGTTTTTT.

The V gene is TRBV5-6, the J gene TRBJ1-2; TRBD1 matches 8 bases. Germline V lookup: CDR1 SGHDT, CDR2 YYEEEE. The trim removed 4 bases at V and 7 bases at J, leaving 15 bases unmatched. The CDR3 contains 16 residues. CDR3 in DNA: TGTGCCAGCAGCACCAAGGACAGGGAGTATAATAGTGGCTACACCTTC. Its protein product is CASSTKDREYNSGYTF.

This clone was seen once. V usage is TRBV4-2 and J usage is TRBJ2-3; possible D gene TRBD2, 6 bases. Trimming removed 1 base at V and 3 bases at J, with 17 bases between. The germline CDR1 and CDR2 sequences are LGHNA and YNFKEQ. This CDR3 is 17 amino acids long. The CDR3 sequence is CASSQVSRTKITDTQYF. CDR3 DNA: TGTGCCAGCAGCCAAGTTAGCAGGACTAAGATTACAGATACGCAGTATTTT.

The rearrangement joins TRBV2 to TRBJ1-5; no clear D. The CDR3 length is 13 residues. V lost 10 bases, J lost 6 bases, and 16 bases lay in between. Germline V gene data show CDR1 as SNHLY and CDR2 as FYNNEI. The CDR3 here is CATTGVSGQPQHF. The DNA for the CDR3 is TGTGCCACCACCGGGGTTTCAGGTCAGCCCCAGCATTTT.

There are a few counts of this clone. The chain employs TRBV11-2 and TRBJ1-1; D may be TRBD1 (6 bases). Germline V CDR1 and CDR2: SGHAT, FQNNGV. The CDR3 length is 14 residues. The V end lost 5 bases, the J end lost 1 base, and 11 bases lay between the germline ends. The CDR3 is CASSASTGNTEAFF. DNA of the CDR3: TGTGCCAGCAGCGCCTCGACAGGGAACACTGAAGCTTTCTTT.

This chain joins TRBV5-1 and TRBJ1-2, with D possibly matching TRBD1 (5 bases). This CDR3 has 15 residues. Germline V gives CDR1 SGHRS, CDR2 YFSETQ. V gave up 0 bases and J gave up 10 bases, with 19 bases separating them. The CDR3 loop is CASSLGQTLVSDYTF. As DNA, the CDR3 is TGCGCCAGCAGCTTGGGACAGACCCTTGTTTCAGACTACACCTTC.

This chain uses TRBV14 with TRBJ1-2; D gene ambiguous. In germline, CDR1 is SGHDN, CDR2 FVKESK. This CDR3 region has 14 residues. V shed 0 bases and J shed 9 bases, with 14 bases lying between them. The CDR3 DNA reads as TGTGCCAGCAGCCAAGATGGTCGGATCGGGAGCTACACCTTC. Translation: CASSQDGRIGSYTF.

V usage is TRBV18 and J usage is TRBJ2-7, with 10 nucleotides matching TRBD2. The CDR3 covers 15 residues. Germline V lookup: CDR1 KGHSH, CDR2 LQKENI. The trim removed 2 bases at V and 3 bases at J, leaving 4 bases unmatched. The CDR3 sequence: CASSPGGTSDYEQYF. CDR3 in DNA: TGTGCCAGCTCACCAGGGGGGACTAGCGACTACGAGCAGTACTTC.

The V gene is TRBV5-1, the J gene TRBJ2-6; D uncertain. V dropped 4 bases and J dropped 0 bases, with 11 bases sitting between them. The CDR3 extends over 16 amino acids. Germline lookup yields CDR1 SGHRS and CDR2 YFSETQ. This CDR3 is CASSGGPSSGANVLTF. DNA of the CDR3: TGCGCCAGCAGCGGCGGACCTAGCTCTGGGGCCAACGTCCTGACTTTC.

V usage is TRBV21-1 and J usage is TRBJ2-5; no DNA check was done on the table's D call, TRBD2. TRBV21-1 has pseudogene status. CDR3 length: 15 amino acids. The CDR3 here is CASSKAASGQETQYF. The CDR3 DNA is TGTGCCAGCAGCAAAGCGGCTAGCGGACAAGAGACCCAGTACTTC.

This chain connects TRBV28 to TRBJ1-1, with D unclear. The germline V gene has CDR1 MDHEN and CDR2 SYDVKM. The CDR3 contains 12 residues. CDR3 sequence: CAKRWGNTEAFF. CDR3 sequence (DNA): TGTGCTAAGCGCTGGGGGAACACTGAAGCTTTCTTT.

The chain couples TRBV5-1 to TRBJ2-5; the D gene could be TRBD1 or TRBD2 (6 bases each). In germline, CDR1 is SGHRS, CDR2 YFSETQ. Trimming removed 3 bases at V and 5 bases at J, with 14 bases between. The CDR3 is made up of 14 amino acids. The CDR3 loop is CASSSIQGGETQYF. The CDR3 DNA follows: TGCGCCAGCAGCTCGATTCAAGGGGGGGAGACCCAGTACTTC.

The chain is built from TRBV5-1 and TRBJ1-2; D gene uncertain. Germline V gives CDR1 SGHRS, CDR2 YFSETQ. The CDR3 totals 14 residues. V was pared by 4 bases and J by 5 bases, with 15 bases between. This chain's CDR3 is CASSQDRGSYGYTF. CDR3 nucleotides: TGCGCCAGCAGCCAGGATCGTGGCAGTTATGGCTACACCTTC.

The chain recombines TRBV7-8 with TRBJ2-7; D is unresolved. CDR1 and CDR2 (germline): SGHVS, FQNEAQ. V was shortened by 1 base and J by 3 bases, with 10 bases between the two germline ends. The CDR3 runs 14 residues. The CDR3 nucleotides are TGTGCCAGCAGCTTAGTGGAGATGAGCTACGAGCAGTACTTC. This encodes CASSLVEMSYEQYF.

The chain employs TRBV11-2 and TRBJ2-1; 15 bases are shared with TRBD2. J was trimmed by 1 base and V by 5 bases; bases with no gene match: 9. CDR1 and CDR2 from the germline V gene are SGHAT and FQNNGV. CDR3 size: 19 residues. The CDR3 protein is CASSTRTSGRGGSYNEQFF. CDR3 DNA sequence: TGTGCCAGCAGCACCCGGACTAGCGGGAGGGGGGGATCCTACAATGAGCAGTTCTTC.

This sequence joins TRBV4-3 and TRBJ2-3; 8 bases fit TRBD2. CDR1 and CDR2 from the germline V gene are LGHNA and YSLEER. The CDR3 loop spans 16 amino acids. Trimming removed 0 bases from V and 5 bases from J; junction bases left unmatched: 7. The CDR3, as DNA: TGCGCCAGCAGCCAAGACGGGGGGGCCTGGGGAGATACGCAGTATTTT. Its protein product is CASSQDGGAWGDTQYF.

The CDR3 nucleotides are TGTGCCAGCAGCGAACCCTCGACAGGGGGGGGGTTCGAAGCTTTCTTT. Translating gives CASSEPSTGGGFEAFF. The V and J genes are TRBV9 and TRBJ1-1; 9 bases map to TRBD1. J gave up 8 bases and V 3 bases, and 14 bases lay outside the gene matches. Germline V gene sequence: CDR1 SGDLS, CDR2 YYNGEE. This CDR3 contains 16 residues.

This clone has more than one count but fewer than ten. This chain connects TRBV4-3 to TRBJ2-5; no clear D gene. From germline, CDR1 is LGHNA and CDR2 YSLEER. The CDR3 is made up of 13 amino acids. V lost 0 bases and J 7 bases, leaving 9 bases between the germline ends. The CDR3, as DNA: TGCGCCAGCAGCCAAGATGGATCAGGGACCCAGTACTTC. It encodes CASSQDGSGTQYF.